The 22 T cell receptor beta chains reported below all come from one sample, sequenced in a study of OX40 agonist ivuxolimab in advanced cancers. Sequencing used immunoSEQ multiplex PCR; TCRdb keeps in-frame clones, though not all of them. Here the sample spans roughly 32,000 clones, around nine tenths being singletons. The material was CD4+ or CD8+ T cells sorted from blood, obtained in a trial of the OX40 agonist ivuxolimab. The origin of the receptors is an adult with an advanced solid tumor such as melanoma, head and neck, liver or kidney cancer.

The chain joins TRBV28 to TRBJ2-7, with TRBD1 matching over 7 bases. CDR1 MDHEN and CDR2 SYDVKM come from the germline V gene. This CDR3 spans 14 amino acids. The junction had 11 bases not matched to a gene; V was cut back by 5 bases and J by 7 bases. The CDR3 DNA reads TGTGCCAGCAGTCCCGAGACAGGGATTAGGGAGCAGTACTTC. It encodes CASSPETGIREQYF.

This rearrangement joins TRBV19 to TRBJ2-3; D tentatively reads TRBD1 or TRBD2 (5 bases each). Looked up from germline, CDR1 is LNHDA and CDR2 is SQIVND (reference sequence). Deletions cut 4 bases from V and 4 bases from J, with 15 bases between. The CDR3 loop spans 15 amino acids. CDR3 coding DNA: TGTGCCAGTAGTAAGGGGAGCCTCCGGCCAGATACGCAGTATTTT. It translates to CASSKGSLRPDTQYF.

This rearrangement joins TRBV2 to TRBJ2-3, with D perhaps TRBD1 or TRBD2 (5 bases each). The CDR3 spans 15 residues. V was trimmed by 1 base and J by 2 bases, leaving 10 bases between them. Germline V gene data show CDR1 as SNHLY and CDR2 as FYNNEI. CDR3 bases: TGTGCCAGCAGTGAAGGGGGGAGATTCACAGATACGCAGTATTTT. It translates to CASSEGGRFTDTQYF.

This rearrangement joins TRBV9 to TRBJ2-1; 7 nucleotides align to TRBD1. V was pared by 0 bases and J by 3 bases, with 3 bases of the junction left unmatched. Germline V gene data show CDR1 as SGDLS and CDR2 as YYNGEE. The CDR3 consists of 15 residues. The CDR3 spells CASSVGGQSYNEQFF. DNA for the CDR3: TGTGCCAGCAGCGTAGGGGGACAGAGCTACAATGAGCAGTTCTTC.

The CDR3: CASSQDGPGGGEKLFF. In DNA, the CDR3 is TGCGCCAGCAGCCAAGATGGCCCAGGGGGCGGAGAAAAACTGTTTTTT. The chain links TRBV4-3 to TRBJ1-4, with TRBD1 matching 8 bases. The CDR3 has 16 residues. Per the germline V gene, CDR1 is LGHNA and CDR2 is YSLEER. The trim removed 0 bases at V and 8 bases at J, leaving 8 bases unmatched.

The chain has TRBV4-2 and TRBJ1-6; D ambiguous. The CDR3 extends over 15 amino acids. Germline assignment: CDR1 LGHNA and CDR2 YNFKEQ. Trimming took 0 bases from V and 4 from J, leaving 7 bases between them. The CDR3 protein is CASSQEGLYNSPLHF. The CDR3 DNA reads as TGTGCCAGCAGCCAAGAAGGCCTATATAATTCACCCCTCCACTTT.

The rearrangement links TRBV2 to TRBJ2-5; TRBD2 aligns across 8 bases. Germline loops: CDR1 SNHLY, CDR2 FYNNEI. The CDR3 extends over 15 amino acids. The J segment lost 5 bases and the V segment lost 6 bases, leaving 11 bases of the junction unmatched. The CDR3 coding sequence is TGTGCCAGCAGCAACTCCGGGGGGGCTGAGGAGACCCAGTACTTC. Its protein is CASSNSGGAEETQYF.

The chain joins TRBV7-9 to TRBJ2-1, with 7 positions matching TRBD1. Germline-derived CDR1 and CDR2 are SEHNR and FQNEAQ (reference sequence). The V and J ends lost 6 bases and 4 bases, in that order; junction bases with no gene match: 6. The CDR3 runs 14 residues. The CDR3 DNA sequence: TGTGCCAGCAGATCTTTGGGACAGTACAATGAGCAGTTCTTC. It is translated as CASRSLGQYNEQFF.

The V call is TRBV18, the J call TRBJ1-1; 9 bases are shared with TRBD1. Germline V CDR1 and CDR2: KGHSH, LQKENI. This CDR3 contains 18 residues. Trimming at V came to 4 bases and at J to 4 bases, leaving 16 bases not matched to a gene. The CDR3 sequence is CASSRRPGQGVASTEAFF. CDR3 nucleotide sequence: TGTGCCAGCTCACGCCGACCGGGACAGGGAGTCGCAAGCACTGAAGCTTTCTTT.

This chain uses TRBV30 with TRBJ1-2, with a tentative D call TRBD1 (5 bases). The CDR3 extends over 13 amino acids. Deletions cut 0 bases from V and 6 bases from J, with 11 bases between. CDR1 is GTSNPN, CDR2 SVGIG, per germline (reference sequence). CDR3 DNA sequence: TGTGCCTGGAGTGTAAGGGACTACGATGGCTACACCTTC. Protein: CAWSVRDYDGYTF. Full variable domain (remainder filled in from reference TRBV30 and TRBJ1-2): SQTIHQWPATLVQPVGSPLSLECTVEGTSNPNLYWYRQAAGRGLQLLFYSVGIGQISSEVPQNLSASRPQDRQFILSSKKLLLSDSGFYLCAWSVRDYDGYTFGSGTRLTVV.

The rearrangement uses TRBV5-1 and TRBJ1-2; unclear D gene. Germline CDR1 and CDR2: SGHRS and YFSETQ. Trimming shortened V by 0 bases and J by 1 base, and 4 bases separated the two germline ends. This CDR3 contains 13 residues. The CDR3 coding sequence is TGCGCCAGCAGCTTGGATTTTAACTATGGCTACACCTTC. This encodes CASSLDFNYGYTF. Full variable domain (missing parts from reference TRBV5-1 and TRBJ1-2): KAGVTQTPRYLIKTRGQQVTLSCSPISGHRSVSWYQQTPGQGLQFLFEYFSETQRNKGNFPGRFSGRQFSNSRSEMNVSTLELGDSALYLCASSLDFNYGYTFGSGTRLTVV.

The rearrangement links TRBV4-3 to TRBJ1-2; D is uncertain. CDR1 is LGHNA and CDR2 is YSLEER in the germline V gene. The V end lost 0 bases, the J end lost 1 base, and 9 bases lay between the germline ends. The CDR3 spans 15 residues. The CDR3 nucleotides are TGCGCCAGCAGCCAAGATGGGGAGTTTAACTATGGCTACACCTTC. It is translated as CASSQDGEFNYGYTF.

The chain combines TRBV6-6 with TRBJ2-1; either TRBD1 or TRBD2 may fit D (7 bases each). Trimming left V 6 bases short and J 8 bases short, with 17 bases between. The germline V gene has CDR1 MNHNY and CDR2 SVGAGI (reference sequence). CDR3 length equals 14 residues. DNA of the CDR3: TGTGCCAGCAGCTCCCCGCAGGGGGGGGATGAGCAGTTCTTC. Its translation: CASSSPQGGDEQFF.

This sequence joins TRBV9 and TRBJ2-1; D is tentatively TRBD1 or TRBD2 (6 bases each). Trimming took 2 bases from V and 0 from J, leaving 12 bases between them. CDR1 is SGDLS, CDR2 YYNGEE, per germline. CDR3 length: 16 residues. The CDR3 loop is CASSVRGDSSYNEQFF. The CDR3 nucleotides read TGTGCCAGCAGCGTGAGGGGGGACTCCTCCTACAATGAGCAGTTCTTC.

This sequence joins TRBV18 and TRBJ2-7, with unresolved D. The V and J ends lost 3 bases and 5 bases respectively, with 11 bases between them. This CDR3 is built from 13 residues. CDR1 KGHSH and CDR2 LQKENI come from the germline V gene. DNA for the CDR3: TGTGCCAGCTCACCTAGGGATTTCGACGAGCAGTACTTC. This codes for CASSPRDFDEQYF. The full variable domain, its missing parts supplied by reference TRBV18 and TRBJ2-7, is NAGVMQNPRHLVRRRGQEARLRCSPMKGHSHVYWYRQLPEEGLKFMVYLQKENIIDESGMPKERFSAEFPKEGPSILRIQQVVRGDSAAYFCASSPRDFDEQYFGPGTRLTVT.

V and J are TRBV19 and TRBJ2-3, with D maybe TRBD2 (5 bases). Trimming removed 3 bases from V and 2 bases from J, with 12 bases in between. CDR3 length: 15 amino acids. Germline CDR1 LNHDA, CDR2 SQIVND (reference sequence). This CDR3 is CASSIPGADTDTQYF. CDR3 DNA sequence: TGTGCCAGTAGTATTCCAGGAGCGGACACAGATACGCAGTATTTT.

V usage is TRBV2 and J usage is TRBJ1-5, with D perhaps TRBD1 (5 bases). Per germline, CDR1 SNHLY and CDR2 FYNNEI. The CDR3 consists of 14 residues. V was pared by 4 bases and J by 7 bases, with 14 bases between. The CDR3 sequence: CASSVVQGGQPQHF. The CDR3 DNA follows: TGTGCCAGCAGTGTGGTGCAGGGAGGGCAGCCCCAGCATTTT. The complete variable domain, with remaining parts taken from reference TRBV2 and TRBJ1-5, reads EPEVTQTPSHQVTQMGQEVILRCVPISNHLYFYWYRQILGQKVEFLVSFYNNEISEKSEIFDDQFSVERPDGSNFTLKIRSTKLEDSAMYFCASSVVQGGQPQHFGDGTRLSIL.

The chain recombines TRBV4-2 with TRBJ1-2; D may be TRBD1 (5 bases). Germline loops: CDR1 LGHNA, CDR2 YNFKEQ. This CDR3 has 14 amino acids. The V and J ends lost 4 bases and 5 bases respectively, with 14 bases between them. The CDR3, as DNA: TGTGCCAGCAGCCCCCCGGGACCCCCATATGGCTACACCTTC. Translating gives CASSPPGPPYGYTF.

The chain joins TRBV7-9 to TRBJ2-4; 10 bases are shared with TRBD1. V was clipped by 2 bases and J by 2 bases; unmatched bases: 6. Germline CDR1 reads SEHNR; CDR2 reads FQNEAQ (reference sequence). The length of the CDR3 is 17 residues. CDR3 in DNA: TGTGCCAGCAGCTTAACTCCGGGACAGGGGACCAAAAACATTCAGTACTTC. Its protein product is CASSLTPGQGTKNIQYF.

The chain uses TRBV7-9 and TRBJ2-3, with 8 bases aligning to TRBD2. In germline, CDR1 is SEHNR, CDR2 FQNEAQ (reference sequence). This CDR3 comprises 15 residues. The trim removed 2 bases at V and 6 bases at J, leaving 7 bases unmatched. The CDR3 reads CASSLLSGGPDTQYF. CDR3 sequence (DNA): TGTGCCAGCAGCTTATTGTCGGGAGGGCCGGATACGCAGTATTTT.

The CDR3 here is CATSRGDRIINQPQHF. The CDR3 coding sequence is TGTGCCACCAGCAGAGGTGATCGGATTATCAATCAGCCCCAGCATTTT. This chain joins TRBV15 and TRBJ1-5; D ambiguous. CDR3 length: 16 residues. The V gene lost 1 base and the J gene lost 3 bases, with 13 bases spanning the gap. Germline values: CDR1 LNHNV, CDR2 YYDKDF (reference sequence).

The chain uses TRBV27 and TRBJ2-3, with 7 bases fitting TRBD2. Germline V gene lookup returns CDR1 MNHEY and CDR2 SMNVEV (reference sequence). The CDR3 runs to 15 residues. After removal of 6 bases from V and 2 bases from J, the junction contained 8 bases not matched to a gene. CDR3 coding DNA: TGTGCCAGCAGCCGAACTAGCGTTCACACAGATACGCAGTATTTT. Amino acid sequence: CASSRTSVHTDTQYF.